The 21 T cell receptor beta chains listed next were all sequenced from one sample in a study of shared clonotypes between healthy human individuals (dated by TCRdb to about 2020). CD8 naive samples were obtained by positive selection for CCR7 among CD45RO-negative cells, yielding a CD45RA+CCR7+ population from which TemRA cells were excluded. The method was the immunoSEQ multiplex PCR assay. In TCRdb, the immuneACCESS table is reduced to in-frame sequences with V and J assigned. These tables do not hold every clone; where another copy was compared, an unresolved V gene accounts for under half, and the others remain unexplained. The sample table shows more than 2 million clones, and just over 90% are seen once. The leading ten clones occupy approximately 1.6% of the sample. The specimen sequenced was naive CD8+ T cells from PBMCs. The label giving this sample's cell subset or site can be read as: CD45RA+CCR7+. These TCRs come from a man between 18 and 35 years old in good health. Some clones in this sample may be carry-over from other donors' samples.

The chain employs TRBV7-9 and TRBJ2-7; 12 bases are a match to TRBD2. CDR3 length: 13 residues. V dropped 4 bases and J dropped 6; count of bases not matched to a gene: 1. Germline loops: CDR1 SEHNR, CDR2 FQNEAQ (reference sequence). CDR3 sequence reads: CASSSTSGGEQYF. CDR3 DNA: TGTGCCAGCAGCTCGACTAGCGGGGGCGAGCAGTACTTC.

This chain connects TRBV4-1 to TRBJ1-1; TRBD1 might be the D (6 bases). The CDR3 consists of 15 residues. From germline, CDR1 is MGHRA and CDR2 YSYEKL. V lost 3 bases to trimming and J lost 4 bases, with 15 bases between them. CDR3 region: CASSQSDRWGTEAFF. CDR3 nucleotides: TGCGCCAGCAGCCAGTCCGACAGGTGGGGCACTGAAGCTTTCTTT.

This clone has ten or more counts. The chain joins TRBV6-6 to TRBJ2-3, with D unclear. Germline V gives CDR1 MNHNY, CDR2 SVGAGI (reference sequence). The CDR3 totals 11 residues. Between the trimmed V and J ends, which lost 2 bases and 11 bases, there was a span of 8 bases. CDR3 amino acids: CASSYGGEQYF. The CDR3 DNA sequence: TGTGCCAGCAGTTACGGCGGCGAGCAGTATTTT.

This chain uses TRBV4-2 with TRBJ2-1; D is undetermined. CDR3 length equals 13 residues. Trimming shortened V by 0 bases and J by 5 bases, and 5 bases separated the two germline ends. The germline gives CDR1 LGHNA, CDR2 YNFKEQ. The CDR3 DNA is TGTGCCAGCAGCCAAGAGAGAAACAATGAGCAGTTCTTC. This sequence encodes CASSQERNNEQFF.

In regard to this clone: The same CDR3 also results from other DNA sequences found in this sample. The chain links TRBV5-6 to TRBJ2-7, with 7 bases fitting TRBD1. The CDR3 length is 12 residues. Looked up from germline, CDR1 is SGHDT and CDR2 is YYEEEE. The J segment lost 4 bases and the V segment lost 3 bases, leaving 1 base of the junction unmatched. Here the CDR3 DNA reads TGTGCCAGCAGCTGGGGACAGTACGAGCAGTACTTC. Residues: CASSWGQYEQYF.

The rearrangement uses TRBV29-1 and TRBJ2-7, with D possibly called TRBD1 or TRBD2 (6 bases each). CDR1 and CDR2 (germline): SQVTM, ANQGSEA. This CDR3 has 15 amino acids. V lost 2 bases and J 3 bases, leaving 17 bases between the germline ends. CDR3 DNA sequence: TGCAGCGTTGAATGGGGGGACAAGCCTTTCTACGAGCAGTACTTC. Residues: CSVEWGDKPFYEQYF.

This sequence joins TRBV11-2 and TRBJ1-3; D is possibly TRBD1 (6 bases). Trimming pared 5 bases from V and 5 bases from J, leaving 22 bases between. CDR3 length: 17 residues. Germline V lookup: CDR1 SGHAT, CDR2 FQNNGV. CDR3 amino acids: CASSNLGRGPIRNTIYF. For the CDR3, the DNA is TGTGCCAGCAGCAACCTGGGCCGGGGGCCCATCAGAAACACCATATATTTT.

The CDR3 here is CAISESYTNTEAFF. CDR3 nucleotide sequence: TGTGCCATCAGTGAGTCTTACACGAACACTGAAGCTTTCTTT. The chain is built from TRBV10-3 and TRBJ1-1; D gene uncertain. The CDR3 runs to 14 residues. Trimming took off 0 bases at V and 1 base at J, with 6 bases between the two ends. Germline V gene lookup returns CDR1 ENHRY and CDR2 SYGVKD.

A remark on this clone: This sample includes further DNA sequences coding for the same CDR3. V is TRBV27 and J is TRBJ1-2; TRBD1 agrees at 9 bases. Losses at the gene ends were 3 bases for V and 4 bases for J; bases not matched to a gene: 3. Looked up from germline, CDR1 is MNHEY and CDR2 is SMNVEV (reference sequence). The CDR3 sequence is 14 residues long. CDR3 region: CASSLTGGVYGYTF. The CDR3 region has the DNA TGTGCCAGCAGTTTGACAGGGGGTGTCTATGGCTACACCTTC.

The chain recombines TRBV5-6 with TRBJ1-4; D is undetermined. The CDR3 totals 15 residues. Per the germline V gene, CDR1 is SGHDT and CDR2 is YYEEEE. The V end lost 4 bases, the J end lost 0 bases, and 10 bases lay between the germline ends. The CDR3 nucleotides are TGTGCCAGCAGCGTACTGGGAGCAACTAATGAAAAACTGTTTTTT. Residues: CASSVLGATNEKLFF. Full variable domain (outside the CDR3, taken from reference TRBV5-6 and TRBJ1-4): DAGVTQSPTHLIKTRGQQVTLRCSPKSGHDTVSWYQQALGQGPQFIFQYYEEEERQRGNFPDRFSGHQFPNYSSELNVNALLLGDSALYLCASSVLGATNEKLFFGSGTQLSVL.

This chain uses TRBV6-5 with TRBJ2-1; 12 bases align to TRBD2. The V segment lost 6 bases and the J segment 10 bases; nucleotides outside the gene matches: 10. This CDR3 spans 15 amino acids. CDR1 MNHEY and CDR2 SVGAGI come from the germline V gene. The CDR3 here is CASRLEGLAGLEQFF. The CDR3 bases are TGTGCCAGCAGACTGGAAGGACTAGCGGGACTCGAGCAGTTCTTC.

The chain recombines TRBV18 with TRBJ2-7; D is uncertain. V lost 5 bases and J lost 1, with 3 bases in between. Germline V lookup: CDR1 KGHSH, CDR2 LQKENI. This CDR3 is 11 amino acids long. CDR3 DNA sequence: TGTGCCAGCTCAGAGTCCTACGAGCAGTACTTC. It specifies CASSESYEQYF.

The chain carries TRBV19 and TRBJ2-1; 7 nucleotides align to TRBD2. CDR1 and CDR2 from the germline V gene are LNHDA and SQIVND (reference sequence). Unmatched junction bases numbered 10, after V lost 4 bases and J lost 10 bases. This CDR3 has 14 residues. The DNA of the CDR3 is TGTGCCAGTAGTACCTTCACGACTAGCTACGAGCAGTTCTTC. It codes for CASSTFTTSYEQFF.

The chain uses TRBV7-9 and TRBJ2-7, with D unclear. Trimming removed 2 bases from V and 2 bases from J, with 10 bases in between. Germline-derived CDR1 and CDR2 are SEHNR and FQNEAQ (reference sequence). This CDR3 has 14 amino acids. In DNA form, the CDR3 reads TGTGCCAGCAGCTTACCGCAGGACCCCTACGAGCAGTACTTC. Residues: CASSLPQDPYEQYF. Complete variable domain (other parts from reference TRBV7-9 and TRBJ2-7): DTGVSQNPRHKITKRGQNVTFRCDPISEHNRLYWYRQTLGQGPEFLTYFQNEAQLEKSRLLSDRFSAERPKGSFSTLEIQRTEQGDSAMYLCASSLPQDPYEQYFGPGTRLTVT.

This sequence joins TRBV4-3 and TRBJ2-3, with TRBD2 matching 13 bases. This CDR3 is built from 16 residues. Unmatched junction bases numbered 3, after V lost 4 bases and J lost 2 bases. The germline gives CDR1 LGHNA, CDR2 YSLEER. The CDR3 DNA reads as TGCGCCAGCAGCCCTACTAGCGGGAGGGTCACAGATACGCAGTATTTT. It yields the protein CASSPTSGRVTDTQYF.

This clone was counted a few times. V and J are TRBV27 and TRBJ1-1; no clear D gene. The V end lost 4 bases, the J end lost 7 bases, and 13 bases lay between the germline ends. This CDR3 has 13 residues. From germline, CDR1 is MNHEY and CDR2 SMNVEV (reference sequence). CDR3 protein: CASSSPETNEAFF. The DNA of the CDR3 is TGTGCCAGCAGTTCCCCAGAAACTAATGAAGCTTTCTTT.

Written as DNA, the CDR3 is TGTGCCAGCAGTTTGGGGGGCCAAGAGACCCAGTACTTC. The encoded protein is CASSLGGQETQYF. The V call is TRBV28, the J call TRBJ2-5; tentative D call: TRBD2 (6 bases). This CDR3 has 13 amino acids. Germline values: CDR1 MDHEN, CDR2 SYDVKM. V dropped 3 bases and J dropped 1 base, with 6 bases sitting between them.

A remark on this clone: This same CDR3 is encoded by further DNA sequences in the sample. V usage is TRBV27 and J usage is TRBJ2-5, with TRBD1 matching over 8 bases. The CDR3 consists of 14 residues. The J segment lost 5 bases and the V segment lost 4 bases, leaving 6 bases of the junction unmatched. Germline-derived CDR1 and CDR2 are MNHEY and SMNVEV (reference sequence). CDR3 DNA: TGTGCCAGCAGTTACCAGGGGGCGGGGGAGACCCAGTACTTC. Residues: CASSYQGAGETQYF.

The chain joins TRBV27 to TRBJ2-1; 11 bases map to TRBD2. Germline V gene lookup returns CDR1 MNHEY and CDR2 SMNVEV (reference sequence). This CDR3 has 14 amino acids. The trim removed 4 bases at V and 10 bases at J, leaving 6 bases unmatched. CDR3 coding DNA: TGTGCCAGCAGTTCCGGGACTAGCGGATTGGAGCAGTTCTTC. It specifies CASSSGTSGLEQFF.

This chain links TRBV2 with TRBJ2-2; D uncertain. The germline V gene has CDR1 SNHLY and CDR2 FYNNEI. V was clipped by 6 bases and J by 4 bases, with 21 bases between them. CDR3 length: 17 amino acids. The CDR3 sequence: CASSRPRDTEFTGELFF. The CDR3 coding sequence is TGTGCCAGCAGCCGACCCCGAGACACTGAGTTCACCGGGGAGCTGTTTTTT. The full variable domain, with the rest looked up from reference TRBV2 and TRBJ2-2, is EPEVTQTPSHQVTQMGQEVILRCVPISNHLYFYWYRQILGQKVEFLVSFYNNEISEKSEIFDDQFSVERPDGSNFTLKIRSTKLEDSAMYFCASSRPRDTEFTGELFFGEGSRLTVL.

The CDR3 sequence is CASSSLGGVYNEQFF. For the CDR3, the DNA is TGTGCCAGCAGCTCATTGGGGGGAGTCTACAATGAGCAGTTCTTC. The chain combines TRBV7-3 with TRBJ2-1; tentatively, D is TRBD2 (6 bases). Per the germline V gene, CDR1 is SGHTA and CDR2 is FQGTGA. The CDR3 length is 15 residues. The V gene lost 4 bases and the J gene lost 3 bases, with 13 bases spanning the gap.